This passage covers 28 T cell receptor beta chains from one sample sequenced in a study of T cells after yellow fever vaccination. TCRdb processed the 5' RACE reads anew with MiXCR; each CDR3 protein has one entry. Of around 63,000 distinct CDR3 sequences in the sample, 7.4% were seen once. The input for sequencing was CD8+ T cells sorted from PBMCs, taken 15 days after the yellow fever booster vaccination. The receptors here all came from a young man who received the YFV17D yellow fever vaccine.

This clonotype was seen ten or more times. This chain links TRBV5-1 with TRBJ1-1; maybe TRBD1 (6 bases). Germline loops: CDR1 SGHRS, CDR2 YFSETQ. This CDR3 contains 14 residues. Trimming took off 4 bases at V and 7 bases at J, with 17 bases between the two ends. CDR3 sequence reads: CASSPDRHRGEAFF. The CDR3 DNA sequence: TGCGCCAGCAGCCCTGACAGGCACCGGGGTGAAGCTTTCTTT.

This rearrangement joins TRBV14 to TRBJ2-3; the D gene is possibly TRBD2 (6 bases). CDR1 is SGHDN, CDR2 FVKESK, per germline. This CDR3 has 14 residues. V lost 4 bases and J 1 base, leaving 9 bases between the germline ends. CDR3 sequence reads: CASSPRLGTDTQYF. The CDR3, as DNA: TGTGCCAGCAGCCCGCGACTAGGCACAGATACGCAGTATTTT.

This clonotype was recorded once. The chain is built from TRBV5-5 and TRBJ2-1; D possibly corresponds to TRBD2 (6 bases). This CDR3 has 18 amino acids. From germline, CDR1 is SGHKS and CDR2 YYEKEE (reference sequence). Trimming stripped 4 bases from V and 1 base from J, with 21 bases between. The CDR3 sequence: CASSIMAAGRGSYNEQFF. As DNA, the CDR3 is TGTGCCAGCAGCATCATGGCCGCGGGACGGGGGTCCTACAATGAGCAGTTCTTC.

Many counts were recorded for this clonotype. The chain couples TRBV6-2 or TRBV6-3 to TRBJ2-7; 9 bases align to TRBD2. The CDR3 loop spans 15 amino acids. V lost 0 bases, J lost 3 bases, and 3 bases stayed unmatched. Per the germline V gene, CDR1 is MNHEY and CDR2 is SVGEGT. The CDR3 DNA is TGTGCCAGCAGTTACTCGACTAGCGGAGACTACGAGCAGTACTTC. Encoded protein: CASSYSTSGDYEQYF.

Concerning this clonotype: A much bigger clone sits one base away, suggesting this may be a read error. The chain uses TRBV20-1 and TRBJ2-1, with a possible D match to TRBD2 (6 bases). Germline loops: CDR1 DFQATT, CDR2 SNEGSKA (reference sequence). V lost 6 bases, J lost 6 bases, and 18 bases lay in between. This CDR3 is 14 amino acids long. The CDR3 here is CSARGIRTCNEQFF. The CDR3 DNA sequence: TGCAGTGCCCGCGGGATAAGAACCTGCAATGAGCAGTTCTTC.

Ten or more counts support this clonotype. CDR3 sequence (DNA): TGCAGCGTTGAAAAAGGCGCATCTGAAGCTTTCTTT. It yields the protein CSVEKGASEAFF. The chain recombines TRBV29-1 with TRBJ1-1; D unclear. CDR1 and CDR2 (germline): SQVTM, ANQGSEA. Trimming took off 2 bases at V and 6 bases at J, with 10 bases between the two ends. The CDR3 spans 12 residues.

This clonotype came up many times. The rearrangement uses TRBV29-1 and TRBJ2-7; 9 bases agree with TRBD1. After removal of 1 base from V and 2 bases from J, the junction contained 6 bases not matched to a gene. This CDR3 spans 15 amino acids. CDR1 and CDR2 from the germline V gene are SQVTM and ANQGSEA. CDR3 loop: CSVEGVTGGPYEQYF. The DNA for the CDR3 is TGCAGCGTTGAAGGTGTTACAGGGGGCCCCTACGAGCAGTACTTC.

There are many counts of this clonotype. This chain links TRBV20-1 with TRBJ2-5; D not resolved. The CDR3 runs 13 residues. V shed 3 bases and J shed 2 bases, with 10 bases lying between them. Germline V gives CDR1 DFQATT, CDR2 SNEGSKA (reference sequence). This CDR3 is CSARDEWQETQYF. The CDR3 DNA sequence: TGCAGTGCTAGGGACGAGTGGCAAGAGACCCAGTACTTC.

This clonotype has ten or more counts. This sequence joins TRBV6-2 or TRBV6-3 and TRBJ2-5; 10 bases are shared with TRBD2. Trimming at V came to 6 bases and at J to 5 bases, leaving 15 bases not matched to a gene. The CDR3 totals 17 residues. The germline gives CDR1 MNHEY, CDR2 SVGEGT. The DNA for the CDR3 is TGTGCCAGCAGACTGTCTAGCGGGAGAATCCCAGCGGAGACCCAGTACTTC. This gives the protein CASRLSSGRIPAETQYF.

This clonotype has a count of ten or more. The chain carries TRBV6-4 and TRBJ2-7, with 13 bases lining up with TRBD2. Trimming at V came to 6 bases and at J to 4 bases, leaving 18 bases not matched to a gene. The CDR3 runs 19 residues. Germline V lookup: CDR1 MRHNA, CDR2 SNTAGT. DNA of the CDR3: TGTGCCAGCAGCGGAGTCAGTACTAGCGGGAGGGCGTTTAGGTACGAGCAGTACTTC. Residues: CASSGVSTSGRAFRYEQYF.

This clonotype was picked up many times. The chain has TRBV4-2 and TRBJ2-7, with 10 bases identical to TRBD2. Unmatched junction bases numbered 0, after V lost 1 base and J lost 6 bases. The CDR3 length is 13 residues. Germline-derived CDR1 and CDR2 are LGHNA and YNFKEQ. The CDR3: CASSQGTSGEQYF. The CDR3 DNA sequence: TGTGCCAGCAGCCAAGGGACTAGCGGCGAGCAGTACTTC.

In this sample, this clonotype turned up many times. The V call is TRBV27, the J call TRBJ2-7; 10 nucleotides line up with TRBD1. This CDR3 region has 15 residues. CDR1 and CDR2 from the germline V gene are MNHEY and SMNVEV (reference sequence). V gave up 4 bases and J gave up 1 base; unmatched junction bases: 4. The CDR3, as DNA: TGTGCCAGCAGTTGGGGACAGGGGTCATCCTACGAGCAGTACTTC. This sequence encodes CASSWGQGSSYEQYF.

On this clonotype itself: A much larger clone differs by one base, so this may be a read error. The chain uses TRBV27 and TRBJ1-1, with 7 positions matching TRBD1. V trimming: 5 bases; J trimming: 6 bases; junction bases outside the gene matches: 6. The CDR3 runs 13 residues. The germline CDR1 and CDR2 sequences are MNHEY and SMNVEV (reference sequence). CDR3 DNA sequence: TGTGCCAGCAGTGGCGCAGGGGGTGCTGAAGCTTTCTTT. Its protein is CASSGAGGAEAFF.

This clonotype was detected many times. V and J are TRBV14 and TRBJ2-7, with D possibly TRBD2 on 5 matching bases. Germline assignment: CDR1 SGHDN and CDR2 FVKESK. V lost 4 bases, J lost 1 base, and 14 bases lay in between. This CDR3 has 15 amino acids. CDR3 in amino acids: CASSLEGRVSYEQYF. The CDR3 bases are TGTGCCAGCAGCCTCGAAGGGCGGGTATCCTACGAGCAGTACTTC.

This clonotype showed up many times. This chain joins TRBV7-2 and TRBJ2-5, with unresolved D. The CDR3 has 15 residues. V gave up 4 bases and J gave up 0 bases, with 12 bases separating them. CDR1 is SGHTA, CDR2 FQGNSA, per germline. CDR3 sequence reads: CASSSSTAYQETQYF. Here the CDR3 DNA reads TGTGCCAGCAGCTCCTCCACAGCCTACCAAGAGACCCAGTACTTC.

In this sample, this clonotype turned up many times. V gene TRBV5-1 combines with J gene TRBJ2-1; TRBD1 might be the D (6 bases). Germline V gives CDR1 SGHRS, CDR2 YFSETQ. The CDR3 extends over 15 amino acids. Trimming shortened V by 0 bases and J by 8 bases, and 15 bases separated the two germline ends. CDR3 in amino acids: CASSLAGDAGDEQFF. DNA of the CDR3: TGCGCCAGCAGCTTGGCAGGGGACGCCGGGGATGAGCAGTTCTTC.

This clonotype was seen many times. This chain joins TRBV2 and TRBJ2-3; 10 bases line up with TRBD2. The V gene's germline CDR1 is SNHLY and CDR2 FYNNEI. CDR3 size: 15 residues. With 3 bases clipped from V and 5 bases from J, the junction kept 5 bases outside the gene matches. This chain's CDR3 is CASSDTSGIRDTQYF. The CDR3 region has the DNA TGTGCCAGCAGTGATACTAGCGGGATCAGAGATACGCAGTATTTT.

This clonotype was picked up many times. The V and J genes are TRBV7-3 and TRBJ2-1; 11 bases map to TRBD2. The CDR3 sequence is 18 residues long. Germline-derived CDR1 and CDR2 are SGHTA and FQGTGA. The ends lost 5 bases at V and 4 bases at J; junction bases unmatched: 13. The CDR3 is CASSPGEPGTSGYNEQFF. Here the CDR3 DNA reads TGTGCCAGCAGCCCAGGGGAGCCCGGGACTAGCGGTTACAATGAGCAGTTCTTC.

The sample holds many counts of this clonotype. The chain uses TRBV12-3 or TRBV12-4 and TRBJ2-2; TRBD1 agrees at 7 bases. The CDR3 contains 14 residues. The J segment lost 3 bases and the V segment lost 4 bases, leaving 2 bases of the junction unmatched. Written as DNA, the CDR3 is TGTGCCAGCAGTTACAGGGGCGACACCGGGGAGCTGTTTTTT. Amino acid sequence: CASSYRGDTGELFF.

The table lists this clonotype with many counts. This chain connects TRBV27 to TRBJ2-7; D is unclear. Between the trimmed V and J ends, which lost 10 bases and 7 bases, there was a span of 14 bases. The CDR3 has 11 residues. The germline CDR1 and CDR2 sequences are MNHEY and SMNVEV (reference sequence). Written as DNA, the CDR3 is TGTGCCACCCAAACCTTTAAGGAGCAGTACTTC. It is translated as CATQTFKEQYF.

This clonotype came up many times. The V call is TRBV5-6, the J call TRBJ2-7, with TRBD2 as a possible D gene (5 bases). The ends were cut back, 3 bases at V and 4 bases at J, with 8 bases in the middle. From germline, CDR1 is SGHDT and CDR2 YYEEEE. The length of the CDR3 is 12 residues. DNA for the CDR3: TGTGCCAGCAGCTCGGGAAGATACGAGCAGTACTTC. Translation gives CASSSGRYEQYF.

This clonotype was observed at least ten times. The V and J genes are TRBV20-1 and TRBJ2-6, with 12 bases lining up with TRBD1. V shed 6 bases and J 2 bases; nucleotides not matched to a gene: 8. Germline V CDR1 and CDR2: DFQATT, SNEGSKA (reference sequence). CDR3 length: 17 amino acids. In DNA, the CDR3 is TGCAGTGCAACCGGGACAGGGGGCGAAGCTGGGGCCAACGTCCTGACTTTC. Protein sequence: CSATGTGGEAGANVLTF.

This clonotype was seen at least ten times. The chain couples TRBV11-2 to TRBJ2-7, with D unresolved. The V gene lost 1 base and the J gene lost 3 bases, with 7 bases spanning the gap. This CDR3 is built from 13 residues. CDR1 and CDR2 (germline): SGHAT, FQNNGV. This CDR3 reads CASSLGVDYEQYF. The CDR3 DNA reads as TGTGCCAGCAGCTTAGGGGTGGACTACGAGCAGTACTTC.

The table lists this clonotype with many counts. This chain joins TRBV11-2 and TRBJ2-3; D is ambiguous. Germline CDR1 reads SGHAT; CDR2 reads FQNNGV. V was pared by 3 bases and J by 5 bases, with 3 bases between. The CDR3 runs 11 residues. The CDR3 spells CASSLQDTQYF. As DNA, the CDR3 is TGTGCCAGCAGCTTGCAAGATACGCAGTATTTT.

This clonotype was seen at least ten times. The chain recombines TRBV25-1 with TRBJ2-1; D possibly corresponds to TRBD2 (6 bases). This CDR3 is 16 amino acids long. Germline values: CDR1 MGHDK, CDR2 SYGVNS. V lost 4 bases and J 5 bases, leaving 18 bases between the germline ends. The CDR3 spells CASSVPAGMGHNEQFF. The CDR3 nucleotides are TGTGCCAGCAGTGTCCCGGCGGGGATGGGCCACAATGAGCAGTTCTTC.

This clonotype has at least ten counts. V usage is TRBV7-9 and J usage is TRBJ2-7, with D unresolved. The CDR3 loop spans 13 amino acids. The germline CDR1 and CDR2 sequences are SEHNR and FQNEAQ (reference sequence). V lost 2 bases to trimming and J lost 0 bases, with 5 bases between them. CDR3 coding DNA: TGTGCCAGCAGCTTACCGAGCTCCTACGAGCAGTACTTC. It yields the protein CASSLPSSYEQYF. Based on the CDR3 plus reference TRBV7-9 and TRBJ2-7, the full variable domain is DTGVSQNPRHKITKRGQNVTFRCDPISEHNRLYWYRQTLGQGPEFLTYFQNEAQLEKSRLLSDRFSAERPKGSFSTLEIQRTEQGDSAMYLCASSLPSSYEQYFGPGTRLTVT.

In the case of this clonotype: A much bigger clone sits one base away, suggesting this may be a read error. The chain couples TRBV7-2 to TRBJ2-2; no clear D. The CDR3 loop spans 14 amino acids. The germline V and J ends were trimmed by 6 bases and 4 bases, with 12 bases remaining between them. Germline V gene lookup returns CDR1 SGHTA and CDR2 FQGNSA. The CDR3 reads CASSHGPLTGELFF. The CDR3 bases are TGTGCCAGCAGTCATGGACCGCTCACCGGGGAGCTGTTTTTT.

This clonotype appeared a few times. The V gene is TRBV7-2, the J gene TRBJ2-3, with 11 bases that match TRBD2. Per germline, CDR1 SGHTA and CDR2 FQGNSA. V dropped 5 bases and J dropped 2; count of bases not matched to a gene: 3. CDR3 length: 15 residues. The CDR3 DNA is TGTGCCAGCAGCCCGACTAGCGGGAACACAGATACGCAGTATTTT. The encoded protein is CASSPTSGNTDTQYF.